This entry describes one T cell receptor beta chain. Its antigen is as yet unknown. Sequencing was performed with immunoSEQ multiplex PCR; in TCRdb, only in-frame clones are kept and a portion is missing. Of approximately 86,000 clones listed, approximately 86% are singletons. The time point: pretreatment peripheral blood. There were between 1 and 8 samples from each patient, taken pretreatment and on-treatment. The V end lost 2 bases, the J end lost 6 bases, and 10 bases lay between the germline ends. This CDR3 contains 14 residues. Germline lookup yields CDR1 MNHEY and CDR2 SVGAGI. These data originate in a study of PD-L1 blockade in urothelial cancer. The overall study: In the patient group, about 90% of the roughly 29 were males with bladder-origin urothelial cancer.

The study, taken as a whole, reports: Improved survival was predicted by pretreatment blood TCR clonality below the median.

The rearrangement links TRBV6-5 to TRBJ2-2; D perhaps matches TRBD2 (6 bases). The specimen comprised PBMCs, sampled around atezolizumab (anti-PD-L1) treatment. This TCR was recovered from a man aged 40-50 years with urothelial cancer. This CDR3 is CASSYVRDAGELFF. CDR3 coding DNA: TGTGCCAGCAGTTACGTGCGGGACGCCGGGGAGCTGTTTTTT.